This T cell receptor beta chain is from a study of T cells in localized non-small cell lung cancer. Study-wide points: Longer overall survival accompanied higher blood T cell density.

CDR1 is LGHNA and CDR2 is YNFKEQ in the germline V gene. The CDR3 extends over 16 amino acids. V was pared by 2 bases and J by 1 base, with 12 bases between. A single count supports this clone. Its antigen is undetermined. Produced via immunoSEQ multiplex PCR; TCRdb's table is partial and in-frame only. The sample contains roughly 40,000 clones, approximately 88% of which appear only once. The chain employs TRBV4-2 and TRBJ2-1; D unclear. This TCR was sampled from a woman aged 35-75 years with stage I lung adenocarcinoma. The material sequenced was peripheral blood, taken before any cancer treatment. The CDR3 loop is CASSQPDLGSYNEQFF. The CDR3 bases are TGTGCCAGCAGCCAACCCGATCTAGGTTCCTACAATGAGCAGTTCTTC.